Listed below are T cell receptor beta chains from one sample, sequenced in a study of shared clonotypes between healthy human individuals. TCRdb keeps only in-frame clones here, not all; method: immunoSEQ multiplex PCR. The table lists 700,000 to 950,000 clones, about 96% of them singletons. Sequenced sample: naive CD8+ T cells sorted from blood. Source of these receptors: a man aged 30 to 39 in good health. Both conserved end residues are part of each CDR3. The D gene is left open where the match is weak. The size field is filled for only some rows; it gives once, few, many or a size class.

V: TRBV18
size: NA
D: TRBD1
J: TRBJ1-1
DNA: TGTGCCAGCTCGACCGGGACAGGGGTGATGAACACTGAAGCTTTCTTT
CDR3: CASSTGTGVMNTEAFF

V: TRBV25-1
size: NA
D: NA
J: TRBJ2-7
DNA: TGTGCCAGCCTTGGGCTCAACTACGAGCAGTACTTC
CDR3: CASLGLNYEQYF

V: TRBV29-1
size: NA
D: NA
J: TRBJ2-7
DNA: TGCAGCGTTGAAGCCAACACAGGGATGGAGTACTTC
CDR3: CSVEANTGMEYF

V: TRBV30
size: once
D: NA
J: TRBJ1-2
DNA: TGTGCCTGGAAACGGGACGCCTTTAACTATGGCTACACCTTC
CDR3: CAWKRDAFNYGYTF

V: TRBV19
size: few
D: NA
J: TRBJ1-5
DNA: TGTGCCAGTAGTATCCTCGATGGCCAGCCCCAGCATTTT
CDR3: CASSILDGQPQHF

V: TRBV2
size: NA
D: NA
J: TRBJ2-1
DNA: TGTGCCAGCAGCCTAGGGACTTCCAATGAGCAGTTCTTC
CDR3: CASSLGTSNEQFF

V: TRBV30
size: NA
D: TRBD2
J: TRBJ2-3
DNA: TGTGCCTGGAGCCCTTGGCGGGAGGGTCTATGGGATACGCAGTATTTT
CDR3: CAWSPWREGLWDTQYF

V: TRBV9
size: NA
D: TRBD2
J: TRBJ2-2
DNA: TGTGCCAGCAGCCTTTATTCTAGCGGTACGAACACCGGGGAGCTGTTTTTT
CDR3: CASSLYSSGTNTGELFF

V: TRBV27
size: NA
D: NA
J: TRBJ2-7
DNA: TGTGCCAGCAGTTCACAGGCCCGAGGAGAGCAGTACTTC
CDR3: CASSSQARGEQYF

V: TRBV28
size: once
D: NA
J: TRBJ1-5
DNA: TGTGCCAGCAGTCTAGGACGGGGCAATCAGCCCCAGCATTTT
CDR3: CASSLGRGNQPQHF

V: TRBV2
size: NA
D: NA
J: TRBJ2-1
DNA: TGTGCCAGCAGTGGGGGCGGAGCAAGGGATGAGCAGTTCTTC
CDR3: CASSGGGARDEQFF

V: TRBV27
size: NA
D: NA
J: TRBJ2-3
DNA: TGTGCCAGCAGTTTGATAGCCAGGGCAGATACGCAGTATTTT
CDR3: CASSLIARADTQYF

V: TRBV27
size: NA
D: TRBD2
J: TRBJ2-3
DNA: TGTGCCAGCAGTGCGGGACTAGCGGGAGGGCCGGCCGATACGCAGTATTTT
CDR3: CASSAGLAGGPADTQYF

V: TRBV6-5
size: NA
D: NA
J: TRBJ2-1
DNA: TGTGCCAGCAGCCCGGGAGTGACCTACAATGAGCAGTTCTTC
CDR3: CASSPGVTYNEQFF

V: TRBV25-1
size: NA
D: NA
J: TRBJ2-7
DNA: TGTGCCAGCAGTGTCCTTCCCTACGAGCAGTACTTC
CDR3: CASSVLPYEQYF

V: TRBV5-6
size: once
D: TRBD1
J: TRBJ2-7
DNA: TGTGCCAGCAGCTCCTCCGGGACAGGGTTAAGAATTTCCTACGAGCAGTACTTC
CDR3: CASSSSGTGLRISYEQYF

V: TRBV7-9
size: once
D: TRBD2
J: TRBJ2-7
DNA: TGTGCCAGCAGCTTAGAGGCTAGCGGGAGCTCCTACGAGCAGTACTTC
CDR3: CASSLEASGSSYEQYF

V: TRBV14
size: once
D: NA
J: TRBJ1-1
DNA: TGTGCCAGCAGCCGATGGGGCCCGAACACTGAAGCTTTCTTT
CDR3: CASSRWGPNTEAFF

V: TRBV27
size: NA
D: NA
J: TRBJ2-7
DNA: TGTGCCAGCAGTTCCTACCGGGACCCAAGGGGAAGGGGATCCTACGAGCAGTACTTC
CDR3: CASSSYRDPRGRGSYEQYF

V: TRBV11-3
size: NA
D: NA
J: TRBJ2-1
DNA: TGTGCCAGCAGCTTAACTTGGGGGACGGTTTACAATGAGCAGTTCTTC
CDR3: CASSLTWGTVYNEQFF

V: TRBV13
size: NA
D: NA
J: TRBJ2-1
DNA: TGTGCCAGCAGCTTAGGGACTGTCTCCTCGGATGAGCAGTTCTTC
CDR3: CASSLGTVSSDEQFF

V: TRBV29-1
size: NA
D: NA
J: TRBJ2-7
DNA: TGCAGCGTTGAGTCCGTGGGGTCCTACGAGCAGTACTTC
CDR3: CSVESVGSYEQYF

V: TRBV5-1
size: once
D: NA
J: TRBJ2-7
DNA: TGCGCCAGCAGCTTGGGGGCAGACTATGGGGTTTCCTACGAGCAGTACTTC
CDR3: CASSLGADYGVSYEQYF

V: TRBV27
size: NA
D: TRBD2
J: TRBJ2-2
DNA: TGTGCCAGCAGTTTTGGAGCGGGAGAGGACACCGGGGAGCTGTTTTTT
CDR3: CASSFGAGEDTGELFF

V: TRBV6-1
size: NA
D: NA
J: TRBJ2-5
DNA: TGTGCCAGCAACCCAAACGGTGGGAGGAGGGAGACCCAGTACTTC
CDR3: CASNPNGGRRETQYF

V: TRBV11-3
size: NA
D: NA
J: TRBJ1-1
DNA: TGTGCCAGCAGCTTAGATTCTGGGGACACTGAAGCTTTCTTT
CDR3: CASSLDSGDTEAFF

V: TRBV10-3
size: once
D: TRBD1
J: TRBJ1-2
DNA: TGTGCCCCGCCGGGACAGGGTTACTATGGCTACACCTTC
CDR3: CAPPGQGYYGYTF

V: TRBV27
size: NA
D: TRBD2
J: TRBJ2-1
DNA: TGTGCCAGCAGTTCCTCGACTAGCGGGAGCTACAATGAGCAGTTCTTC
CDR3: CASSSSTSGSYNEQFF

V: TRBV28
size: NA
D: NA
J: TRBJ1-4
DNA: TGTGCCAGCAGTGCCGACATTAATGAAAAACTGTTTTTT
CDR3: CASSADINEKLFF

V: TRBV6-6
size: NA
D: NA
J: TRBJ2-3
DNA: TGTGCCATCGAACCAATCACAGATACGCAGTATTTT
CDR3: CAIEPITDTQYF

V: TRBV14
size: NA
D: TRBD1
J: TRBJ2-1
DNA: TGTGCCAGCAGCGCTTACAGGGGCTCCTACAATGAGCAGTTCTTC
CDR3: CASSAYRGSYNEQFF

V: TRBV27
size: NA
D: TRBD1
J: TRBJ2-7
DNA: TGTGCCAGCAGTTTATTCCCGACAGGGGGCTCCTACGAGCAGTACTTC
CDR3: CASSLFPTGGSYEQYF

V: TRBV4-3
size: NA
D: TRBD2
J: TRBJ2-3
DNA: TGCGCCAGCAGCCCAGGGGGGTCTAGCGGGGGCACAGATACGCAGTATTTT
CDR3: CASSPGGSSGGTDTQYF

V: TRBV5-5
size: NA
D: TRBD2
J: TRBJ2-2
DNA: TGTGCCAGCAGTTTATCACCCTCCCCCCCGAGCGGGAGAGAAACCGGGGAGCTGTTTTTT
CDR3: CASSLSPSPPSGRETGELFF

V: TRBV28
size: NA
D: NA
J: TRBJ1-4
DNA: TGTGCCAGCAGTTTCCGGCAGGCGGATGAAAAACTGTTTTTT
CDR3: CASSFRQADEKLFF

V: TRBV28
size: NA
D: TRBD2
J: TRBJ2-7
DNA: TGTGCCAGCAGTTTCCTGGGGCTTTGGGCGGGAGATCTCAGCTCCTACGAGCAGTACTTC
CDR3: CASSFLGLWAGDLSSYEQYF

V: TRBV7-2
size: NA
D: TRBD2
J: TRBJ2-3
DNA: TGTGCCAGCAGCCTCCGGGAGGGCGGTCGCACAGATACGCAGTATTTT
CDR3: CASSLREGGRTDTQYF

V: TRBV13
size: once
D: NA
J: TRBJ1-1
DNA: TGTGCCAGCAGCGCCACTTCAGGGGAGACTGAAGCTTTCTTT
CDR3: CASSATSGETEAFF

V: TRBV5-6
size: NA
D: NA
J: TRBJ1-3
DNA: TGTGCCAGCAGTTCGGGGCTTGGAAACACCATATATTTT
CDR3: CASSSGLGNTIYF

V: TRBV4-2
size: NA
D: NA
J: TRBJ2-7
DNA: TGTGCCAGCACCAACCGGTTGGGCGGTGCCGAGCAGTACTTC
CDR3: CASTNRLGGAEQYF

V: TRBV15
size: NA
D: NA
J: TRBJ2-3
DNA: TGTGCCACCAGCAGAGTCCCAGATACGCAGTATTTT
CDR3: CATSRVPDTQYF

V: TRBV5-1
size: NA
D: NA
J: TRBJ2-7
DNA: TGCGCCAGCAGCTTGGTCTCCGGGAGTCCCTACGAGCAGTACTTC
CDR3: CASSLVSGSPYEQYF

V: TRBV20-1
size: NA
D: NA
J: TRBJ1-1
DNA: TGCAGTGCTAGACAGATCACTGAAGCTTTCTTT
CDR3: CSARQITEAFF

V: TRBV7-2
size: NA
D: TRBD1
J: TRBJ2-7
DNA: TGTGCCAGCAGGCTCTTCGAACGGGACAGGTTCTCCTACGAGCAGTACTTC
CDR3: CASRLFERDRFSYEQYF